This is a list of T cell receptor beta chains from one sample in a study of beta chain features in type 1 diabetes. Clones were sequenced by immunoSEQ multiplex PCR, and TCRdb holds only the in-frame ones, with some missing. The table lists some 350,000 clones, 9.5% to 10% of them singletons. Sequencing was carried out using central memory CD4+ T cells from blood. The source is a young man with type 1 diabetes. Both conserved end residues are trimmed from each CDR3.

v_call,cdr3_aa
TRBV7-3,ASSAIQGAKNIQY
TRBV5-1,ASSPGQGRTDTQY
TRBV7-2,ASSGRGQGQAGELF
TRBV23-1,ASSPGGFDRDGGSGETQY
TRBV5-4,ASSLDEVAGWGYT
TRBV30,AWSLDREACEKLF
TRBV25-1,ASSRQGAYQPQH
TRBV18,ASSTWTSGLYEQY
TRBV2,ASWRPNTEAF
TRBV28,ASRGSGNEQF
TRBV7-2,ASSLDHNEQF
TRBV10-3,AIREGAQGEKLF
TRBV29-1,SVDSGRNTDTQY
TRBV7-8,ASRTQETSNEQF
TRBV10-3,AINLAGGDEQY
TRBV28,ASSLYRQGREKLF
TRBV7-3,ASSNGPTDTQY
TRBV18,ASSPRDSRAGNTEAF
TRBV29-1,SVDLGRQETQY
TRBV5-1,ASSPGLASTDTQY
TRBV21-1,ASSGGYWGYEQY
TRBV25-1,ASSFEEGGNTEAF
TRBV4-3,ASSQERASNEQF
TRBV9,ASSQDYQETQY
TRBV9,ASSATGDRGQPQH
TRBV7-9,ASSLREYEQY
TRBV7-2,ASSFGGQRGF
TRBV28,ASSTWTGEAEQF
TRBV9,ASSAQRTSGRSYSYNEQF
TRBV7-9,ASSFDKKGAQH
TRBV7-3,ASSPDGYTYSYEQY
TRBV28,ASGLGGVLSGNTIY
TRBV18,ASSSTRSEQY
TRBV30,AWSVPGQGPTGQPQH
TRBV28,ASRDEHNSGANVLT
TRBV7-9,ASSPETPLYLGYT
TRBV7-3,ASSLGQGGNYGYT
TRBV5-1,ASVSTSGRDTDTQY
TRBV18,ASSPPAGTGNYNEQF
TRBV7-8,ASTLSPSSYNEQF
TRBV30,AWSLTEKLF